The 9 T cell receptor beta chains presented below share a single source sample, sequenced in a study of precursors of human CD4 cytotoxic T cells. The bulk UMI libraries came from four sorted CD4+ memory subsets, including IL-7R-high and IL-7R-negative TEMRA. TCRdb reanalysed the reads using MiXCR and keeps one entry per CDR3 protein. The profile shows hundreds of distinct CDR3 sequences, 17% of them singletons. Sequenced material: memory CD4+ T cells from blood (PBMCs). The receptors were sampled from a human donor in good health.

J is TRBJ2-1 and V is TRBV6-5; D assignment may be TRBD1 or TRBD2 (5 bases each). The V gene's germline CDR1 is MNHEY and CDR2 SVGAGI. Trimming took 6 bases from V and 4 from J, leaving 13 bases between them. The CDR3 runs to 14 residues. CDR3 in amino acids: CASSPGTKYNEQFF. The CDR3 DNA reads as TGTGCCAGCAGCCCAGGGACGAAATACAATGAGCAGTTCTTC.

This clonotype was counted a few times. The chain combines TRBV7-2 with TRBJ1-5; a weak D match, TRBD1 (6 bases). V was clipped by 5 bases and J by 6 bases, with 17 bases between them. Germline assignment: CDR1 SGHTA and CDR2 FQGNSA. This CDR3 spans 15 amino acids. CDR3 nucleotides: TGTGCCAGCAGCACCCCGGGGGCTGAAGGTCAGCCCCAGCATTTT. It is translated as CASSTPGAEGQPQHF.

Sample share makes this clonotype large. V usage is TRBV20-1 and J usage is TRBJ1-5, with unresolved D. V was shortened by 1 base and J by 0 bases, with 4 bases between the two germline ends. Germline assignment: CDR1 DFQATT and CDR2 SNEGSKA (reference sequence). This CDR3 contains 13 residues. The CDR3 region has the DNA TGCAGTGCTAGAGGGGCTAGCAATCAGCCCCAGCATTTT. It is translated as CSARGASNQPQHF.

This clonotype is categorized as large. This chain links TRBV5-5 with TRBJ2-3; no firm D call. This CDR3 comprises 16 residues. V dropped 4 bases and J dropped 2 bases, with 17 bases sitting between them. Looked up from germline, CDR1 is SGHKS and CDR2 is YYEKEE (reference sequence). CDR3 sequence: CASSLGSVGSTDTQYF. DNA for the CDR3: TGTGCCAGCAGCCTCGGTTCAGTGGGGTCCACAGATACGCAGTATTTT.

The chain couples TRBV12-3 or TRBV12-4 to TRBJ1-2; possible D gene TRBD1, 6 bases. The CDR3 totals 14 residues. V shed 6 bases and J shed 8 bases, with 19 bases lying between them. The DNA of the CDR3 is TGTGCCAGCAGCCGCTTTAGGGGGGCCGGGGGCTACACCTTC. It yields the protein CASSRFRGAGGYTF.

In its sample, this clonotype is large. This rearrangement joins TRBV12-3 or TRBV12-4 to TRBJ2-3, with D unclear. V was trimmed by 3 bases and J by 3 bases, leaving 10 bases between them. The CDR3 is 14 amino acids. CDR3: CASSFIRKTDTQYF. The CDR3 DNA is TGTGCCAGCAGTTTCATTAGAAAAACAGATACGCAGTATTTT.

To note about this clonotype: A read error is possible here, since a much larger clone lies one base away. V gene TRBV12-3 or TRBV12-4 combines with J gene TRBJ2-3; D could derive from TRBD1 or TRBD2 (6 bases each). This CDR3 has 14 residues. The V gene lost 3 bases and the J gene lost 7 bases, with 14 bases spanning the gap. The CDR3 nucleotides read TGTGCCAGCAGTTTGGGGGGTCAGGGGAATACGCAGTATTTT. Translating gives CASSLGGQGNTQYF.

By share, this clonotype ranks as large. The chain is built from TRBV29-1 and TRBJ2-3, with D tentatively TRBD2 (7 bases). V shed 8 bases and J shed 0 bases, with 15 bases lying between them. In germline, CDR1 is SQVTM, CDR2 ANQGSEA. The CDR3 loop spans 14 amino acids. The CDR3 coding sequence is TGCAGCCTTGGCGGGGGACAAAGCACAGATACGCAGTATTTT. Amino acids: CSLGGGQSTDTQYF.

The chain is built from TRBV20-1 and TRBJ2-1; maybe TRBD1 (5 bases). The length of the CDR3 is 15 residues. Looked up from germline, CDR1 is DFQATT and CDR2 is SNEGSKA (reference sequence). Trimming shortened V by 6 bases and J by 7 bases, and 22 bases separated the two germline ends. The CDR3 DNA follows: TGCAGTGCAGTCGATGATTCGGTTAAGGGGAATGAGCAGTTCTTC. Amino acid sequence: CSAVDDSVKGNEQFF.